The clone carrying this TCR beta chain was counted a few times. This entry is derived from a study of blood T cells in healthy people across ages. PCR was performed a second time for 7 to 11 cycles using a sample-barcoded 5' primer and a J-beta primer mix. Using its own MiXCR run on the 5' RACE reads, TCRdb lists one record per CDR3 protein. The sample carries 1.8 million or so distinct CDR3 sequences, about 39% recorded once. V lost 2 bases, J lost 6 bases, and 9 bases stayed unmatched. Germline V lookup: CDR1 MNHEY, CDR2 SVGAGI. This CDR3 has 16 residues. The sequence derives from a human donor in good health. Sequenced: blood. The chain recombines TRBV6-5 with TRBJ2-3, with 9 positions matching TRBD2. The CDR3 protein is CASSYVPSGERDTQYF. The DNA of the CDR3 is TGTGCCAGCAGTTACGTCCCTAGCGGGGAAAGGGATACGCAGTATTTT.